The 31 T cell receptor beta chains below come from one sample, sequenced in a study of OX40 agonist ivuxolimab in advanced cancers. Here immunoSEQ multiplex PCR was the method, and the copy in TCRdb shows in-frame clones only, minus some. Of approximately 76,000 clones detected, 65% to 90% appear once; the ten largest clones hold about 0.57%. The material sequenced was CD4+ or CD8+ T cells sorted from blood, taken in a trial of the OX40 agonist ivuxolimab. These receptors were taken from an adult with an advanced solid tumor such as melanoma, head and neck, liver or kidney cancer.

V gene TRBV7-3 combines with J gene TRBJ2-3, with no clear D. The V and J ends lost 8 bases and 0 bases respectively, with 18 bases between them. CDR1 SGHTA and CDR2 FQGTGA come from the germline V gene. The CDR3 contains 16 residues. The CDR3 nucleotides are TGTGCCAGCGCAAACGGCCGGTCCCCTAGCACAGATACGCAGTATTTT. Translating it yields CASANGRSPSTDTQYF.

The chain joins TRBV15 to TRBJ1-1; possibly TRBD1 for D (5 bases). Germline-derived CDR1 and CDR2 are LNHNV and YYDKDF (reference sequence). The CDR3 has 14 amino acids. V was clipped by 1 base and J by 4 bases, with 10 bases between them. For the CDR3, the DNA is TGTGCCACCAGCAGAGGGGCCGGGGGCACTGAAGCTTTCTTT. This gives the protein CATSRGAGGTEAFF.

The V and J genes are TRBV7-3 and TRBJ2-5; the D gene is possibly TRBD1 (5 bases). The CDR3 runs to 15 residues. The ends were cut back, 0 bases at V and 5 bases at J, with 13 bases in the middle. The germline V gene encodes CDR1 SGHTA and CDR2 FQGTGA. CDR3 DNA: TGTGCCAGCAGCTTAACTCCTGCAGGGCGGGAGACCCAGTACTTC. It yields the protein CASSLTPAGRETQYF.

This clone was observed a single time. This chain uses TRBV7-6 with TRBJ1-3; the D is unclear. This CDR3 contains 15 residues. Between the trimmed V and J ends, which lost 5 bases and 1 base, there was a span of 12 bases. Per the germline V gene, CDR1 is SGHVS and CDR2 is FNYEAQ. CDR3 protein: CASSVQAGSGNTIYF. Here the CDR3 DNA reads TGTGCCAGCAGCGTTCAGGCGGGGTCTGGAAACACCATATATTTT.

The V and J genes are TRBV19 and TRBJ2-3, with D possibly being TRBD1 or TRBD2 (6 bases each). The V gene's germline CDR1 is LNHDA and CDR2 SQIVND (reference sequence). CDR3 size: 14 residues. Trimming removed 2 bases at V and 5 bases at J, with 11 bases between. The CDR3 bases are TGTGCCAGTAGTATACAGGGGCGGGGAGATACGCAGTATTTT. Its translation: CASSIQGRGDTQYF.

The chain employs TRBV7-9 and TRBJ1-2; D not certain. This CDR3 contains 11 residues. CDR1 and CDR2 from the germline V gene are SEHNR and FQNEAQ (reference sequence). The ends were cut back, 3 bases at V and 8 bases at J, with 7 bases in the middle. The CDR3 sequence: CASSFERGYTF. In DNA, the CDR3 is TGTGCCAGCAGCTTCGAGAGAGGCTACACCTTC.

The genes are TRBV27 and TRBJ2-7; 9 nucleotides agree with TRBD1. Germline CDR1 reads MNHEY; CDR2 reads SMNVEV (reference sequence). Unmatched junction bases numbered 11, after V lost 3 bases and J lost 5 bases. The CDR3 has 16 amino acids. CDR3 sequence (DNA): TGTGCCAGCAGTTTCGTTCTTCCGGGACAGGGCCACGAGCAGTACTTC. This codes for CASSFVLPGQGHEQYF.

The CDR3 DNA sequence: TGTGCTACCGACACGGAGACAGGGAACACCGGGGAGCTGTTTTTT. Translation: CATDTETGNTGELFF. The rearrangement joins TRBV6-5 to TRBJ2-2, with D perhaps matching TRBD1 (6 bases). The V gene's germline CDR1 is MNHEY and CDR2 SVGAGI. The CDR3 has 15 amino acids.

The CDR3 loop reads CARSLARRSNQPQHF. The CDR3, as DNA: TGTGCCAGAAGCTTGGCCAGACGGAGCAATCAGCCCCAGCATTTT. The chain links TRBV5-3 to TRBJ1-5; D ambiguous. TRBV5-3 is an open reading frame, and its role is uncertain. CDR3 length equals 15 residues. Trimming stripped 0 bases from V and 1 base from J, with 8 bases between.

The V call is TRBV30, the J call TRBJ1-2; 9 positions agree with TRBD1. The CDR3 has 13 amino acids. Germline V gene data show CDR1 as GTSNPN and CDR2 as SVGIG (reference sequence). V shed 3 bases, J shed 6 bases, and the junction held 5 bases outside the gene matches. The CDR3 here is CAWRVQGADGYTF. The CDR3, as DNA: TGTGCCTGGAGGGTACAGGGGGCGGATGGCTACACCTTC.

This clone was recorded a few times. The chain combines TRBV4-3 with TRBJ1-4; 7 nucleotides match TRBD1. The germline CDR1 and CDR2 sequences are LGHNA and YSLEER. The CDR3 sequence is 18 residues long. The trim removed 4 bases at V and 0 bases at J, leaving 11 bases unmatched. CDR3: CASSRRTGPTSTNEKLFF. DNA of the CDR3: TGCGCCAGCAGCCGGAGGACAGGTCCGACTTCAACTAATGAAAAACTGTTTTTT.

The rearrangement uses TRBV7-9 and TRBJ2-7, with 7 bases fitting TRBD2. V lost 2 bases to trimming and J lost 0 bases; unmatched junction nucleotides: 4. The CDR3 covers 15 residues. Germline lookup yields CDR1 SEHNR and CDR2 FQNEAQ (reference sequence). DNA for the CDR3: TGTGCCAGCAGCTTAATGGGGGGGAGCTCCTACGAGCAGTACTTC. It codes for CASSLMGGSSYEQYF.

The CDR3 DNA reads as TGTGCCAGCTCACTCCTCGAGGCGGCCAACTCTGGAAACACCATATATTTT. As protein: CASSLLEAANSGNTIYF. This sequence joins TRBV18 and TRBJ1-3; D not certain. CDR3 length: 17 amino acids. Trimming removed 4 bases from V and 0 bases from J, with 16 bases in between. Germline-derived CDR1 and CDR2 are KGHSH and LQKENI.

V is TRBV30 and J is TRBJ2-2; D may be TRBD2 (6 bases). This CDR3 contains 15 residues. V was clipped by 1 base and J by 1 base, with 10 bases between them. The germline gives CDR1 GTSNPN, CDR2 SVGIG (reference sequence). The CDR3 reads CAWSGGVRNTGELFF. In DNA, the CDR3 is TGTGCCTGGAGTGGGGGGGTCAGGAACACCGGGGAGCTGTTTTTT.

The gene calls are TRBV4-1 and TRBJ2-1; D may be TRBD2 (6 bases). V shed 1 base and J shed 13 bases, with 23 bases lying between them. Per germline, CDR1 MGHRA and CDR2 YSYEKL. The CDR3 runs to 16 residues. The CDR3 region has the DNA TGCGCCAGCAGCCAAGGGGGGAGTGTTGGTTGGGACTCCCAGTTCTTC. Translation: CASSQGGSVGWDSQFF.

Written as DNA, the CDR3 is TGTGCCAGCTCACCACTTCAGGGACGGAGCACCGGGGAGCTGTTTTTT. This translates into CASSPLQGRSTGELFF. This chain joins TRBV18 and TRBJ2-2, with D perhaps matching TRBD1 or TRBD2 (5 bases each). V was trimmed by 1 base and J by 4 bases, leaving 13 bases between them. Germline CDR1 is KGHSH and CDR2 is LQKENI. The CDR3 spans 16 residues.

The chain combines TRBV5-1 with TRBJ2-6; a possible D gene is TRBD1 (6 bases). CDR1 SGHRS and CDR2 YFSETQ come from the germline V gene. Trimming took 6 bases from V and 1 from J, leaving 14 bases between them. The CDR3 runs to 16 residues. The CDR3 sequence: CASTTGTLSGANVLTF. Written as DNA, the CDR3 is TGCGCCAGCACCACGGGGACACTTTCTGGGGCCAACGTCCTGACTTTC.

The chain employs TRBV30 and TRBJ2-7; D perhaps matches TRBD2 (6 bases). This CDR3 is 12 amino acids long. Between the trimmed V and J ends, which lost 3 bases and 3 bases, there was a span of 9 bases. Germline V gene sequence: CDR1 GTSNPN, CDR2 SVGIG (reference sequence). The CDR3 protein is CAWRDYSYEQYF. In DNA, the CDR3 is TGTGCCTGGAGGGACTACAGCTACGAGCAGTACTTC.

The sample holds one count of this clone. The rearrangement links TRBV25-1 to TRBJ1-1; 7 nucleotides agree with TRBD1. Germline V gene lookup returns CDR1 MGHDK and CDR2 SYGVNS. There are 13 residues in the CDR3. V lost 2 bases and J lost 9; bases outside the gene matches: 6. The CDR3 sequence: CASSEGGQTQAFF. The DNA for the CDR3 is TGTGCCAGCAGTGAAGGGGGACAGACCCAAGCTTTCTTT.

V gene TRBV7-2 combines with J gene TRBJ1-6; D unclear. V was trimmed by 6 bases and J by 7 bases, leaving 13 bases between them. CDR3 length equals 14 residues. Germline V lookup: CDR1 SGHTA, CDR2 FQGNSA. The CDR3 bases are TGTGCCAGCAGGTGGGGTCAGCGGAATTCACCCCTCCACTTT. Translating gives CASRWGQRNSPLHF.

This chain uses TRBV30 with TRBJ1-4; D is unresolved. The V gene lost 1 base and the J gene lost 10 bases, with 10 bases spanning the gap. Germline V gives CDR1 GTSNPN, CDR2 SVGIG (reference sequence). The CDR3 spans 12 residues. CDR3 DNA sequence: TGTGCCTGGAGTGAAAGTGAGGGAAAACTGTTTTTT. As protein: CAWSESEGKLFF.

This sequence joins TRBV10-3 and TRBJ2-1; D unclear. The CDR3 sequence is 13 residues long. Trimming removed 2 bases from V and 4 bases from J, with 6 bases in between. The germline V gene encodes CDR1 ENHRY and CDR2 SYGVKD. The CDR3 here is CAISEPIYNEQFF. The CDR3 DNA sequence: TGTGCCATCAGTGAGCCTATTTACAATGAGCAGTTCTTC.

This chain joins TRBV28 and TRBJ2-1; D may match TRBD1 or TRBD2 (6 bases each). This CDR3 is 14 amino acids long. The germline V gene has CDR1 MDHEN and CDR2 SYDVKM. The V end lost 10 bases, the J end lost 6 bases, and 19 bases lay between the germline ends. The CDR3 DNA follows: TGTGCCATCACCTCCGGGGGCCAGATCAATGAGCAGTTCTTC. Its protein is CAITSGGQINEQFF.

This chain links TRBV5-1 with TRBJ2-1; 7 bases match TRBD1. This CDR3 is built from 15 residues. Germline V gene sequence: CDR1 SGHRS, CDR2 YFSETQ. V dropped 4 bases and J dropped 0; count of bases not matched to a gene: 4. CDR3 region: CASSTGTASYNEQFF. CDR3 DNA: TGCGCCAGCAGCACCGGGACAGCCTCCTACAATGAGCAGTTCTTC.

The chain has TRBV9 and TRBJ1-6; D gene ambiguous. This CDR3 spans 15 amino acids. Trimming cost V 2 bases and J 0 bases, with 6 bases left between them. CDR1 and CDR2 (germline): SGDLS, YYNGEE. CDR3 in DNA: TGTGCCAGCAGCGTGACGGACTCCTATAATTCACCCCTCCACTTT. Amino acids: CASSVTDSYNSPLHF.

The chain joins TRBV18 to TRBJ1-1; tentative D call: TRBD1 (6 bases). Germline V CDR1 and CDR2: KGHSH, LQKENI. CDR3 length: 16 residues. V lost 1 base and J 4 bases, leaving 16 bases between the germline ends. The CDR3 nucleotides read TGTGCCAGCTCACCACTCGGGGGGCGCGGGACCACTGAAGCTTTCTTT. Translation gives CASSPLGGRGTTEAFF. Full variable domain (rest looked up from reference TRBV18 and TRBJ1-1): NAGVMQNPRHLVRRRGQEARLRCSPMKGHSHVYWYRQLPEEGLKFMVYLQKENIIDESGMPKERFSAEFPKEGPSILRIQQVVRGDSAAYFCASSPLGGRGTTEAFFGQGTRLTVV.

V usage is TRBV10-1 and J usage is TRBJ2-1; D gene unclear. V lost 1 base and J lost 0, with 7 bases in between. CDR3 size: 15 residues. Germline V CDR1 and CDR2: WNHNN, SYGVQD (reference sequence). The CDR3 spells CASSELVSSYNEQFF. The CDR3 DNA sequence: TGCGCCAGCAGTGAGTTAGTCAGCTCCTACAATGAGCAGTTCTTC.

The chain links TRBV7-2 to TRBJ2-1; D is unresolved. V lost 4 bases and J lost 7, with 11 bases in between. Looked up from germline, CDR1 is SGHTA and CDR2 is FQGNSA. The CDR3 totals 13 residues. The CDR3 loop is CASSWRPTNEQFF. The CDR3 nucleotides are TGTGCCAGCAGCTGGCGGCCCACGAATGAGCAGTTCTTC.

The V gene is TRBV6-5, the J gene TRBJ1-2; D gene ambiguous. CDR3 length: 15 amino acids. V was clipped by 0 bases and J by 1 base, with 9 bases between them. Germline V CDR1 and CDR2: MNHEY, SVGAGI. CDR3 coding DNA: TGTGCCAGCAGTTACTCGAGTCCAGATAACTATGGCTACACCTTC. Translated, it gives CASSYSSPDNYGYTF.

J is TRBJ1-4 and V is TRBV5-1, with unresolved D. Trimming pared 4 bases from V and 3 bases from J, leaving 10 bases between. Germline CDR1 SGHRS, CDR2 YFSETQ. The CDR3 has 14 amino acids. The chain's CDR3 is CASSPTPANEKLFF. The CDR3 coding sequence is TGCGCCAGCAGCCCGACCCCAGCTAATGAAAAACTGTTTTTT.

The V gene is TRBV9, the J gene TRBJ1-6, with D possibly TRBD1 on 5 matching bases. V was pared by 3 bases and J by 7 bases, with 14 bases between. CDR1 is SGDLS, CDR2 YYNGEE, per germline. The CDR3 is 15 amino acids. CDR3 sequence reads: CASSGDRSPNSPLHF. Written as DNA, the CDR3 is TGTGCCAGCAGCGGAGACAGATCACCCAATTCACCCCTCCACTTT.